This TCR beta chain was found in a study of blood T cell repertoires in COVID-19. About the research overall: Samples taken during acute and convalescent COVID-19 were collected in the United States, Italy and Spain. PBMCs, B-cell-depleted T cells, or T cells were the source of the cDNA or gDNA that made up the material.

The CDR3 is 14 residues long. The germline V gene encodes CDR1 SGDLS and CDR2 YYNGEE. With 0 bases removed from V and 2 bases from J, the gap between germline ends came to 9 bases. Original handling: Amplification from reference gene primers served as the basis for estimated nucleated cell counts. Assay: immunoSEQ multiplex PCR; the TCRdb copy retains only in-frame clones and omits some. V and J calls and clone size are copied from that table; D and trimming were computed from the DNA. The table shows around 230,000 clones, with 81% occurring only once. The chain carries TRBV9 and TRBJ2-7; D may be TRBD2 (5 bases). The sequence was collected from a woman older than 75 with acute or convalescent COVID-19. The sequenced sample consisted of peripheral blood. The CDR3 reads CASSVGASPYEQYF. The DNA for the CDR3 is TGTGCCAGCAGCGTAGGAGCTAGCCCCTACGAGCAGTACTTC. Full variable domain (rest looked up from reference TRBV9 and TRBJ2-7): DSGVTQTPKHLITATGQRVTLRCSPRSGDLSVYWYQQSLDQGLQFLIQYYNGEERAKGNILERFSAQQFPDLHSELNLSSLELGDSALYFCASSVGASPYEQYFGPGTRLTVT.